These 32 T cell receptor beta chains share one sample of origin, sequenced in a study of blood T cell repertoires in COVID-19. Profiled with immunoSEQ multiplex PCR; TCRdb holds only in-frame clones, not every one. The sample has around 95,000 clones, 90% seen once. The sample comprised peripheral blood. The source is a man in his fifties or sixties with acute or convalescent COVID-19.

CDR3 DNA: TGTGCCAGCAGCTCAACTAGCGGGAGAAGCTCCTACGAGCAGTACTTC. This translates into CASSSTSGRSSYEQYF. V gene TRBV11-2 combines with J gene TRBJ2-7; 11 nucleotides align to TRBD2. V gave up 4 bases and J gave up 0 bases; unmatched junction bases: 5. CDR1 is SGHAT, CDR2 FQNNGV, per germline. This CDR3 contains 16 residues.

This clone turned up a few times. V and J are TRBV4-1 and TRBJ2-7; 9 bases line up with TRBD1. This CDR3 is built from 15 residues. Germline CDR1 reads MGHRA; CDR2 reads YSYEKL. The junction had 12 bases not matched to a gene; V was cut back by 5 bases and J by 7 bases. The DNA of the CDR3 is TGCGCCAGCAGCGCCCGGACAGGGGAGAGGGGTGAGCAGTACTTC. This gives the protein CASSARTGERGEQYF.

The V gene is TRBV18, the J gene TRBJ1-2, with TRBD1 matching 7 bases. V trimming: 3 bases; J trimming: 4 bases; junction bases outside the gene matches: 2. The CDR3 runs 13 residues. Germline CDR1 is KGHSH and CDR2 is LQKENI. The CDR3 is CASSPRDSYGYTF. The CDR3 nucleotides read TGTGCCAGCTCACCCAGGGACAGCTATGGCTACACCTTC.

The chain recombines TRBV24-1 with TRBJ1-5, with D maybe TRBD1 (5 bases). V lost 4 bases and J lost 9, with 15 bases in between. CDR1 is KGHDR, CDR2 SFDVKD, per germline. There are 14 residues in the CDR3. The DNA of the CDR3 is TGTGCCACCAGTGACCGGGAGGGGATGGGGCCCCAGCATTTT. This gives the protein CATSDREGMGPQHF.

The genes are TRBV5-1 and TRBJ2-7; no firm D call. V was trimmed by 4 bases and J by 6 bases, leaving 8 bases between them. The CDR3 loop spans 11 amino acids. The germline gives CDR1 SGHRS, CDR2 YFSETQ. The CDR3 DNA reads as TGCGCCAGCAGCCAGGCATCCGAGCAGTACTTC. Amino acids: CASSQASEQYF.

The chain joins TRBV2 to TRBJ2-1, with a weak D call TRBD2 (6 bases). Germline CDR1 reads SNHLY; CDR2 reads FYNNEI. V gave up 7 bases and J gave up 6 bases, with 13 bases separating them. There are 13 residues in the CDR3. Here the CDR3 DNA reads TGTGCCAGCATTCGGGACTCCCGCAATGAGCAGTTCTTC. Protein product: CASIRDSRNEQFF.

V is TRBV7-8 and J is TRBJ2-3; the match to TRBD2 covers 10 bases. Unmatched junction bases numbered 6, after V lost 1 base and J lost 5 bases. In germline, CDR1 is SGHVS, CDR2 FQNEAQ. The CDR3 has 16 residues. The CDR3 protein is CASSLVSGRAVDTQYF. CDR3 nucleotide sequence: TGTGCCAGCAGCTTAGTAAGCGGGAGGGCCGTAGATACGCAGTATTTT.

The chain carries TRBV19 and TRBJ2-3; 8 bases fit TRBD1. The CDR3 covers 17 residues. Germline assignment: CDR1 LNHDA and CDR2 SQIVND (reference sequence). V was pared by 6 bases and J by 1 base, with 12 bases of the junction left unmatched. The CDR3 loop reads CASSYQIQGVGTDTQYF. The CDR3 DNA is TGTGCCAGTAGCTACCAAATACAGGGGGTAGGCACAGATACGCAGTATTTT. Full variable domain (missing parts from reference TRBV19 and TRBJ2-3): DGGITQSPKYLFRKEGQNVTLSCEQNLNHDAMYWYRQDPGQGLRLIYYSQIVNDFQKGDIAEGYSVSREKKESFPLTVTSAQKNPTAFYLCASSYQIQGVGTDTQYFGPGTRLTVL.

The chain couples TRBV7-8 to TRBJ2-3, with a tentative D call TRBD1 (6 bases). Germline lookup yields CDR1 SGHVS and CDR2 FQNEAQ. This CDR3 is 16 amino acids long. Between the trimmed V and J ends, which lost 7 bases and 0 bases, there was a span of 17 bases. CDR3 protein: CASIPPGHQSTDTQYF. The DNA of the CDR3 is TGTGCCAGCATCCCTCCGGGACACCAGAGCACAGATACGCAGTATTTT.

The chain uses TRBV19 and TRBJ1-3; D possibly corresponds to TRBD1 (5 bases). The CDR3 has 14 residues. CDR1 is LNHDA, CDR2 SQIVND, per germline (reference sequence). Between the trimmed V and J ends, which lost 5 bases and 3 bases, there was a span of 11 bases. The DNA of the CDR3 is TGTGCCAGTAGTCCCCAGGGAAATGGAAACACCATATATTTT. It is translated as CASSPQGNGNTIYF. The entire variable domain, with the rest obtained from reference TRBV19 and TRBJ1-3, is as follows: DGGITQSPKYLFRKEGQNVTLSCEQNLNHDAMYWYRQDPGQGLRLIYYSQIVNDFQKGDIAEGYSVSREKKESFPLTVTSAQKNPTAFYLCASSPQGNGNTIYFGEGSWLTVV.

CDR3 nucleotide sequence: TGCGCCAGCAGCCAAGATGGTGTCCAAGCTCGTTTGAAGAATGAAAAACTGTTTTTT. The encoded protein is CASSQDGVQARLKNEKLFF. The chain recombines TRBV4-1 with TRBJ1-4; D remains ambiguous. Trimming pared 0 bases from V and 5 bases from J, leaving 22 bases between. The CDR3 is 19 amino acids. CDR1 is MGHRA, CDR2 YSYEKL, per germline.

The V gene is TRBV19, the J gene TRBJ1-1; D remains unclear. Deletions cut 5 bases from V and 4 bases from J, with 8 bases between. The CDR3 contains 12 residues. CDR1 and CDR2 from the germline V gene are LNHDA and SQIVND (reference sequence). The CDR3 spells CASSDGGTEAFF. The CDR3 DNA reads TGTGCCAGTAGTGATGGAGGCACTGAAGCTTTCTTT.

The sample holds one count of this clone. This rearrangement joins TRBV5-1 to TRBJ1-1, with D perhaps TRBD1 (5 bases). The CDR3 loop spans 15 amino acids. V lost 9 bases to trimming and J lost 4 bases, with 22 bases between them. CDR1 SGHRS and CDR2 YFSETQ come from the germline V gene. CDR3 DNA: TGCGCCACCCAGCCCCTGGGGGGGATCGTCACTGAAGCTTTCTTT. Amino acids: CATQPLGGIVTEAFF. Filled out from reference TRBV5-1 and TRBJ1-1, the complete variable domain reads KAGVTQTPRYLIKTRGQQVTLSCSPISGHRSVSWYQQTPGQGLQFLFEYFSETQRNKGNFPGRFSGRQFSNSRSEMNVSTLELGDSALYLCATQPLGGIVTEAFFGQGTRLTVV.

This chain uses TRBV19 with TRBJ2-7; a weak D match, TRBD2 (6 bases). The CDR3 loop spans 15 amino acids. Trimming took 3 bases from V and 6 from J, leaving 18 bases between them. Germline lookup yields CDR1 LNHDA and CDR2 SQIVND (reference sequence). In DNA form, the CDR3 reads TGTGCCAGTAGTATGATGGGCGGGAAGATCGGCGAGCAGTACTTC. Its protein is CASSMMGGKIGEQYF.

V is TRBV27 and J is TRBJ1-5; 9 positions agree with TRBD1. V lost 6 bases to trimming and J lost 0 bases; unmatched junction nucleotides: 9. The germline V gene has CDR1 MNHEY and CDR2 SMNVEV (reference sequence). The CDR3 length is 17 residues. The CDR3 region has the DNA TGTGCCAGCAGGGGGACAGGGAACTTTTTTAGCAATCAGCCCCAGCATTTT. It codes for CASRGTGNFFSNQPQHF.

As for this clone: Other nucleotide sequences in the sample specify the same CDR3. The V and J genes are TRBV30 and TRBJ1-6, with TRBD1 matching over 10 bases. The CDR3 is 13 residues long. Germline V CDR1 and CDR2: GTSNPN, SVGIG (reference sequence). The junction had 11 bases not matched to a gene; V was cut back by 5 bases and J by 16 bases. The CDR3 nucleotides are TGTGCCTGGGGACAGGGGGAAAGAGTACCTCTCCACTTT. Translating gives CAWGQGERVPLHF.

The chain has TRBV27 and TRBJ2-1, with TRBD2 identical over 14 bases. V gave up 7 bases and J gave up 8 bases; unmatched junction bases: 16. The CDR3 loop spans 18 amino acids. Germline V CDR1 and CDR2: MNHEY, SMNVEV (reference sequence). The CDR3, as DNA: TGTGCCAGCAAATCTAATAATAGGGGACTAGCGGGAGTGGATGAGCAGTTCTTC. Protein product: CASKSNNRGLAGVDEQFF.

This rearrangement joins TRBV6-2 or TRBV6-3 to TRBJ1-5; possibly TRBD1 for D (5 bases). The CDR3 totals 16 residues. Germline CDR1 MNHEY, CDR2 SVGEGT. V was pared by 3 bases and J by 4 bases, with 16 bases between. DNA for the CDR3: TGTGCCAGCAGTTATGGGGCAGGGTTGGTGAATCAGCCCCAGCATTTT. This sequence encodes CASSYGAGLVNQPQHF.

The genes are TRBV11-2 and TRBJ2-3, with D maybe TRBD1 (5 bases). Trimming cost V 2 bases and J 6 bases, with 12 bases left between them. Germline V lookup: CDR1 SGHAT, CDR2 FQNNGV. CDR3 length: 14 amino acids. CDR3 sequence: CASSLLRTMDTQYF. CDR3 coding DNA: TGTGCCAGCAGCTTACTTAGGACAATGGATACGCAGTATTTT.

The chain joins TRBV6-5 to TRBJ1-2, with 10 bases identical to TRBD1. Losses at the gene ends were 4 bases for V and 5 bases for J; bases not matched to a gene: 10. Germline loops: CDR1 MNHEY, CDR2 SVGAGI. CDR3 length: 16 residues. For the CDR3, the DNA is TGTGCCAGCAGTTTTTCGGGAGGACAGGGGGGGTATGGCTACACCTTC. Translated, it gives CASSFSGGQGGYGYTF.

This CDR3 is CASSLRGQGHEQFF. CDR3 DNA sequence: TGCGCCAGCAGCCTCCGAGGACAGGGGCATGAGCAGTTCTTC. The chain links TRBV5-1 to TRBJ2-1, with 9 bases fitting TRBD1. Germline V gives CDR1 SGHRS, CDR2 YFSETQ. The V gene end was trimmed by 4 bases and the J gene end by 8 bases; junction bases not matched to a gene: 7. The CDR3 spans 14 residues.

The chain recombines TRBV19 with TRBJ2-1, with 10 positions matching TRBD2. Germline assignment: CDR1 LNHDA and CDR2 SQIVND (reference sequence). The CDR3 has 14 residues. Losses at the gene ends were 4 bases for V and 5 bases for J; bases not matched to a gene: 2. The CDR3, as DNA: TGTGCCAGTAGTAGCCTAGCGGGAGACAATGAGCAGTTCTTC. Amino acids: CASSSLAGDNEQFF.

The genes are TRBV2 and TRBJ1-6; D not resolved. Trimming took off 6 bases at V and 7 bases at J, with 16 bases between the two ends. CDR3 size: 15 residues. The germline V gene encodes CDR1 SNHLY and CDR2 FYNNEI. The CDR3 sequence is CASRVEALLNSPLHF. Written as DNA, the CDR3 is TGTGCCAGCAGGGTCGAAGCGCTCCTAAATTCACCCCTCCACTTT.

The V call is TRBV27, the J call TRBJ2-7; TRBD1 agrees at 7 bases. The CDR3 is made up of 16 amino acids. Germline V gene sequence: CDR1 MNHEY, CDR2 SMNVEV (reference sequence). With 5 bases clipped from V and 1 base from J, the junction kept 11 bases outside the gene matches. The CDR3 DNA sequence: TGTGCCAGCAGTCCCACCCGACAGGGCGCGTCCTACGAGCAGTACTTC. Amino acid sequence: CASSPTRQGASYEQYF.

The table lists this clone with a few counts. The chain has TRBV7-9 and TRBJ1-4; D is perhaps TRBD1 (5 bases). The CDR3 spans 16 residues. The V gene lost 5 bases and the J gene lost 8 bases, with 21 bases spanning the gap. Per the germline V gene, CDR1 is SEHNR and CDR2 is FQNEAQ (reference sequence). The CDR3 sequence: CASSPLILGGREKLFF. CDR3 sequence (DNA): TGTGCCAGCAGCCCCCTGATTTTGGGGGGTCGGGAAAAACTGTTTTTT. Filled out from reference TRBV7-9 and TRBJ1-4, the complete variable domain reads DTGVSQNPRHKITKRGQNVTFRCDPISEHNRLYWYRQTLGQGPEFLTYFQNEAQLEKSRLLSDRFSAERPKGSFSTLEIQRTEQGDSAMYLCASSPLILGGREKLFFGSGTQLSVL.

This clone was seen a single time. The chain carries TRBV4-1 and TRBJ2-1; 9 positions agree with TRBD2. The CDR3 covers 15 residues. Per the germline V gene, CDR1 is MGHRA and CDR2 is YSYEKL. V shed 0 bases and J 6 bases; nucleotides not matched to a gene: 3. CDR3 DNA: TGCGCCAGCAGCCAAGATCGACTAGCGGCCAATGAGCAGTTCTTC. The encoded protein is CASSQDRLAANEQFF.

The rearrangement links TRBV30 to TRBJ1-2; no definite D call. Trimming removed 0 bases at V and 2 bases at J, with 13 bases between. Per the germline V gene, CDR1 is GTSNPN and CDR2 is SVGIG (reference sequence). The CDR3 is made up of 15 amino acids. In DNA, the CDR3 is TGTGCCTGGAGTGTACCCCGTGCGGCGAACTATGGCTACACCTTC. Translating it yields CAWSVPRAANYGYTF.

This chain joins TRBV7-9 and TRBJ1-1; 7 bases are a match to TRBD1. V shed 7 bases, J shed 5 bases, and the junction held 4 bases outside the gene matches. Germline CDR1 reads SEHNR; CDR2 reads FQNEAQ (reference sequence). The CDR3 contains 12 residues. The CDR3 DNA reads TGTGCCAGCACCGCAGGGGGAACTGAAGCTTTCTTT. It codes for CASTAGGTEAFF. The variable domain in full, with the rest retrieved from reference TRBV7-9 and TRBJ1-1, is DTGVSQNPRHKITKRGQNVTFRCDPISEHNRLYWYRQTLGQGPEFLTYFQNEAQLEKSRLLSDRFSAERPKGSFSTLEIQRTEQGDSAMYLCASTAGGTEAFFGQGTRLTVV.

The V call is TRBV6-4, the J call TRBJ1-5; 11 positions match TRBD1. CDR3 length: 14 amino acids. The V gene's germline CDR1 is MRHNA and CDR2 SNTAGT. The V gene end was trimmed by 3 bases and the J gene end by 7 bases; junction bases not matched to a gene: 2. The chain's CDR3 is CASSEGTGGQPQHF. The DNA for the CDR3 is TGTGCCAGCAGTGAGGGGACAGGGGGACAGCCCCAGCATTTT.

This chain links TRBV6-6 with TRBJ2-7; 7 bases align to TRBD2. Germline lookup yields CDR1 MNHNY and CDR2 SVGAGI (reference sequence). Trimming at V came to 5 bases and at J to 3 bases, leaving 16 bases not matched to a gene. CDR3 length: 17 residues. The CDR3: CASSLTSHGGISYEQYF. CDR3 nucleotides: TGTGCCAGCAGTCTCACCTCGCACGGGGGGATTAGCTACGAGCAGTACTTC.

This clone was seen a single time. V is TRBV5-1 and J is TRBJ2-1; no firm D call. Germline assignment: CDR1 SGHRS and CDR2 YFSETQ. Trimming left V 3 bases short and J 2 bases short, with 12 bases between. This CDR3 region has 15 residues. CDR3 region: CASSYRTPPYNEQFF. CDR3 nucleotide sequence: TGCGCCAGCAGCTATAGAACCCCCCCCTACAATGAGCAGTTCTTC.

Notes on this clone: The sample holds other DNA sequences that translate to the same CDR3. This sequence joins TRBV5-1 and TRBJ1-5; weak D call: TRBD1 (5 bases). Germline CDR1 is SGHRS and CDR2 is YFSETQ. Trimming took off 0 bases at V and 4 bases at J, with 8 bases between the two ends. The CDR3 is 14 amino acids. CDR3 loop: CASSLEPGNQPQHF. CDR3 nucleotide sequence: TGCGCCAGCAGCTTGGAACCAGGGAATCAGCCCCAGCATTTT.